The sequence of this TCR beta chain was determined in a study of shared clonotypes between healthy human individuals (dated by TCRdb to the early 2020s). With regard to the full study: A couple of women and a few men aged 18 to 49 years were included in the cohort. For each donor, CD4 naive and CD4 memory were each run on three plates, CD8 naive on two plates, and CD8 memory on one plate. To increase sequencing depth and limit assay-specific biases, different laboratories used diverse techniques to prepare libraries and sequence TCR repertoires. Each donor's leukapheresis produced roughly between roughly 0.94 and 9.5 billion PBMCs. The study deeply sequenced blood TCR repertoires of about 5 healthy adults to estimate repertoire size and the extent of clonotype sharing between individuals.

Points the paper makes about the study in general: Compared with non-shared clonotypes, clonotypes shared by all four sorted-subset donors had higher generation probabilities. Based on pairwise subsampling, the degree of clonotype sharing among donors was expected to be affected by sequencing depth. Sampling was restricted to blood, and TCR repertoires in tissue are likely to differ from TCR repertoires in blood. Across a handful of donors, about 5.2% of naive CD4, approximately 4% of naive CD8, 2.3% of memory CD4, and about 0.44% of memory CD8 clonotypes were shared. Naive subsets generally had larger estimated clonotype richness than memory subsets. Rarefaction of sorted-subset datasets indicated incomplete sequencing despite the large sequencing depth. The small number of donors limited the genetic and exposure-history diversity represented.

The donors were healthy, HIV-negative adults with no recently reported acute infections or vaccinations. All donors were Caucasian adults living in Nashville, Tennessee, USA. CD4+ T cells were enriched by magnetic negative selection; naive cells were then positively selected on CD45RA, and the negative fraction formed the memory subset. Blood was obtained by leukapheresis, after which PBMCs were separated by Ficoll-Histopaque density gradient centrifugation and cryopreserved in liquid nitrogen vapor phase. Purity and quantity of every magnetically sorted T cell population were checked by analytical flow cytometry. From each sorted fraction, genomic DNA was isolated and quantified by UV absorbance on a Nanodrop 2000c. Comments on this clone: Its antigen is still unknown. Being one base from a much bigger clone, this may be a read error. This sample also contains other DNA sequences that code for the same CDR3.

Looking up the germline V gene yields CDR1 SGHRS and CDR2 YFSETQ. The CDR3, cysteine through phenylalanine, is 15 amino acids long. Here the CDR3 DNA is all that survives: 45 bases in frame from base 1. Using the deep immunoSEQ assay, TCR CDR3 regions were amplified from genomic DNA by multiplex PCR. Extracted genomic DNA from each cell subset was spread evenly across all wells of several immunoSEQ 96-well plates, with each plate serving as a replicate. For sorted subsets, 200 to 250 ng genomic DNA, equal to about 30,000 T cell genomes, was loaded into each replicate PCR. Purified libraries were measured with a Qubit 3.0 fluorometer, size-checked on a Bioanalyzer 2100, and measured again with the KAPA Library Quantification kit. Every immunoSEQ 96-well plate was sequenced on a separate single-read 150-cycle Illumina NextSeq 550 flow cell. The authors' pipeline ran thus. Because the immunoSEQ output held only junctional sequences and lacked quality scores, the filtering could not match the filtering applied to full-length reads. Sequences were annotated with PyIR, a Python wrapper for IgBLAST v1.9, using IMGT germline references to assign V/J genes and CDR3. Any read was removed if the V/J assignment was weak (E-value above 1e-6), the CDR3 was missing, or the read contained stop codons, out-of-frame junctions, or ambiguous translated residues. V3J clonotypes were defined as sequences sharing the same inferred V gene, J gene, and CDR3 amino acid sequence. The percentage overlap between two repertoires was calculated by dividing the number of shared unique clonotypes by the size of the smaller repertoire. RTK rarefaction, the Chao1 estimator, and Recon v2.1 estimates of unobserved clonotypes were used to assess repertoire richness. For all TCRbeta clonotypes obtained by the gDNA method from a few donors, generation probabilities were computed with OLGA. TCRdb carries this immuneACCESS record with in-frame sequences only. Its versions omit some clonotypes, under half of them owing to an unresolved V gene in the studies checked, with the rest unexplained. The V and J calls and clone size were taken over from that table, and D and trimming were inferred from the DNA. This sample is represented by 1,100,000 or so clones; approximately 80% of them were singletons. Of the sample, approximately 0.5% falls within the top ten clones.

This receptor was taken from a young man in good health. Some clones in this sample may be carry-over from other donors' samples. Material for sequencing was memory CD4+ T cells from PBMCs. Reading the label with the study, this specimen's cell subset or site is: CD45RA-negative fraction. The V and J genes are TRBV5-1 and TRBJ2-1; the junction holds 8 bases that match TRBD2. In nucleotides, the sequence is TGCGCCAGCAGCTTGGGAGCTAGCGGGTCGAATGAACAGTTCTTC. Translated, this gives CASSLGASGSNEQFF.